This T cell receptor beta chain came from a study of Ad26.COV2.S vaccination and SARS-CoV-2 variants. The treatment was: approximately 18 received Ad26.COV2.S at low or high dose, single or two shots; five or six received placebo; per-sample allocation not given. Specimen acquisition occurred on day 63 following the initial vaccine or placebo injection. Here immunoSEQ multiplex PCR was the method, and the copy in TCRdb shows in-frame clones only, minus some. The sample shows roughly 400,000 clones, roughly 90% of them seen only once. This CDR3 has 15 amino acids. CDR1 and CDR2 (germline): KGHSH, LQKENI. V was clipped by 4 bases and J by 2 bases, with 11 bases between them.

This clonotype was sampled from a person between 18 and 65 years old who received the Ad26.COV2.S COVID-19 vaccine or a placebo. The sample in question was peripheral blood, obtained in a trial of Ad26.COV2.S vaccine versus placebo. This chain uses TRBV18 with TRBJ2-2; D perhaps matches TRBD1 (6 bases). CDR3 region: CASSRRDINTGELFF. The CDR3 DNA sequence: TGTGCCAGCTCACGCCGGGACATAAACACCGGGGAGCTGTTTTTT.